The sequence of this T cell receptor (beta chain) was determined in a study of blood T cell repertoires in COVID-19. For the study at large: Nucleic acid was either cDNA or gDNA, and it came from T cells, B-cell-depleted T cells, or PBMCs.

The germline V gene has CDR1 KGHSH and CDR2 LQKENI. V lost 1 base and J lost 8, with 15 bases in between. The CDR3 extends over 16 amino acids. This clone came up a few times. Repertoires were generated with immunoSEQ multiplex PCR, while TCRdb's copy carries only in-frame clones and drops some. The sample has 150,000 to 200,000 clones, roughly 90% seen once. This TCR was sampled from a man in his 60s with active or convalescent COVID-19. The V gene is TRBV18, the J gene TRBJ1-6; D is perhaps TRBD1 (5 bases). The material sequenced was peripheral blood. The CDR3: CASSPQTGGFDSPLHF. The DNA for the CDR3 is TGTGCCAGCTCACCACAAACGGGGGGTTTTGATTCACCCCTCCACTTT.